This T cell receptor beta chain originates from a study of T cells in localized non-small cell lung cancer (dated by TCRdb to 2020 to 2021). Concerning the study at large: T cell repertoires of 200 to 250 early-stage NSCLC patients were analyzed, with tumors being compared against uninvolved tumor-adjacent lungs. Of the NSCLC patients, around 130 were male and 107 were female, and the mean age was about 69 years. The cohort was made up of around 240 treatment-naive NSCLC patients whose localized lung tumors had been resected. The investigation overall reported the following: A median of approximately 57 of the top 100 tumor clones were detected in paired uninvolved adjacent lung, and around 27 of these tumor clones were also found among the top 100 clones of the paired uninvolved adjacent lung. Higher blood T cell density associated with longer overall survival, while higher adjacent-lung clonality associated with shorter survival. Uninvolved tumor-adjacent lung showed the highest T cell clonality, higher than tumor, which suggests more focused antigenic responses in the uninvolved tumor-adjacent lung. Since the design was exploratory, TCR variables were selected using unadjusted p-values with no false-discovery rate correction. Because multi-region tumor sequencing was not done, intratumor heterogeneity could not be ruled out.

To note about this clone: Its specific antigen is unknown. Base qualities are missing; no much larger clone stands one base away.

The immunoSEQ Assay was used to sequence TCR beta CDR3 regions from DNA. The study's own analysis went as follows. T cell density was computed as TCR beta template counts normalized to usable DNA estimated by amplifying housekeeping genes. Richness was estimated using the preseqR package, with extrapolation to 400,000 templates for PBMC samples and to 120,000 templates for tissue samples. Clonality was defined by subtracting Pielou's evenness from one. To identify tissue-enriched TCRs, differential abundance testing was run on productive amino-acid clonotypes with a minimum total count of 5 and an alpha of 0.1. The Jaccard Index and the Morisita Overlap Index were used to measure repertoire overlap between compartments. GLIPH grouped TCR beta CDR3s together with public tetramer-defined viral CDR3s, and a viral motif had to include at least three viral sequences and also show V-gene enrichment. Entries here come from immuneACCESS through TCRdb and include only in-frame sequences with V and J called. Some clones fail to appear in such tables; in the studies checked, an unresolved V gene covers under half of the shortfall, and the cause of the remainder is unknown. D and trimming were read from the DNA, whereas the V and J calls and clone size are those reported in that table. For this sample the table gives approximately 28,000 clones, of which around 90% were detected only once. 28% of the sample goes to the ten largest clones.

At diagnosis, tumor, uninvolved tumor-adjacent lung and peripheral blood were collected and then preserved as a mix of FFPE and fresh-frozen material. For TCR repertoire profiling, blood samples were analyzed as peripheral blood mononuclear cells. From the germline V gene, CDR1 is SNHLY and CDR2 is FYNNEI. Germline trimming: 6 bases from V, 9 bases from J; junction bases outside gene matches: 10. From the cysteine through the phenylalanine, the CDR3 covers 16 amino acids. The read is trimmed to its CDR3 DNA, 48 bases read in frame from base 1. This specimen consisted of peripheral blood, obtained before any cancer treatment. This TCR was sampled from a female donor over 55 with stage I lung adenocarcinoma. The chain employs TRBV2 and TRBJ2-1; 14 bases in the junction line up with TRBD2. The CDR3 has the sequence CASRGGTSGRRGEQFF. The base sequence is TGTGCCAGCAGGGGCGGGACTAGCGGGAGACGTGGTGAGCAGTTCTTC.